This T cell receptor beta chain was retrieved from a study of shared clonotypes between healthy human individuals. Whole-study findings and limits: For naive CD4 cells, roughly 5% of clonotypes were shared across a few donors. The rarefaction results pointed to incomplete sorted-subset sequencing despite large depth. Sampling covered blood only; tissue repertoires likely differ.

Regarding this clone: Its antigen remains unknown.

Using immunoSEQ multiplex PCR, the repertoire was profiled, and TCRdb retains in-frame clones only, with some absent. The repertoire includes 2 million to 2.5 million clones, 92% of them detected once, and 0.37% sits in the top ten. The investigators split CD4+ cells into a CD45RA+ naive subset and a CD45RA-negative memory subset. This CDR3 is 15 amino acids long. V was trimmed by 5 bases and J by 0 bases, leaving 13 bases between them. Germline V gives CDR1 GTSNPN, CDR2 SVGIG (reference sequence). This clonotype was sampled from a man between 18 and 29 years old in good health. Some clones in this sample may be carry-over from other donors' samples. Input material: naive CD4+ T cells from PBMCs. Subset given: CD45RA+ positively selected. The chain combines TRBV30 with TRBJ2-2; TRBD1 is a possible D gene (5 bases). The CDR3, as DNA: TGTGCCTGGCGGAAGACAGAAGCGAACACCGGGGAGCTGTTTTTT. This sequence encodes CAWRKTEANTGELFF.